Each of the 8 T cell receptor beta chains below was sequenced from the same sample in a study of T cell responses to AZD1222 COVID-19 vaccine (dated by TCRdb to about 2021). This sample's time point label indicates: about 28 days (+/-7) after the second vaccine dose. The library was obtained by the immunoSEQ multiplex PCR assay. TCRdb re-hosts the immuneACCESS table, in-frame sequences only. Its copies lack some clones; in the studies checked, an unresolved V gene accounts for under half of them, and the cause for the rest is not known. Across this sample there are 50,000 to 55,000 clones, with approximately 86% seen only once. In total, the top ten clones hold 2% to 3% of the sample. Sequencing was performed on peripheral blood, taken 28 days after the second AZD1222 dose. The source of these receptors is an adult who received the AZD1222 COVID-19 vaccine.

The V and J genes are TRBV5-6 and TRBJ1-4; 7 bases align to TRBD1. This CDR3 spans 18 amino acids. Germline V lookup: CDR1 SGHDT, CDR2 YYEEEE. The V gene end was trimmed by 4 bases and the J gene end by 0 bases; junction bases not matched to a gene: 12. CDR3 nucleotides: TGTGCCAGCAGCGCCGGGACAGATAGCCATGCAACTAATGAAAAACTGTTTTTT. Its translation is CASSAGTDSHATNEKLFF. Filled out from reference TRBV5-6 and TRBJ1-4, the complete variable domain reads DAGVTQSPTHLIKTRGQQVTLRCSPKSGHDTVSWYQQALGQGPQFIFQYYEEEERQRGNFPDRFSGHQFPNYSSELNVNALLLGDSALYLCASSAGTDSHATNEKLFFGSGTQLSVL.

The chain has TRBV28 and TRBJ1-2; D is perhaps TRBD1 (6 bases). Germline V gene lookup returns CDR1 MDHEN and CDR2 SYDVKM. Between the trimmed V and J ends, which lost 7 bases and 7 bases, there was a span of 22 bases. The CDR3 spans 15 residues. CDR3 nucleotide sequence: TGTGCCAGCACCCAAGACCTCAGGGGCCGGGGTGGCTACACCTTC. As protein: CASTQDLRGRGGYTF.

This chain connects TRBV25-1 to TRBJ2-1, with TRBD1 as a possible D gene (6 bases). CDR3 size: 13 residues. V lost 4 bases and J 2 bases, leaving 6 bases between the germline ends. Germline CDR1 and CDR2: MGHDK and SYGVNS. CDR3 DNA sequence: TGTGCCAGCAGTGGGGACACCTACAATGAGCAGTTCTTC. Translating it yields CASSGDTYNEQFF. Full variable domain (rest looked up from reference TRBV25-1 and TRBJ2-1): EADIYQTPRYLVIGTGKKITLECSQTMGHDKMYWYQQDPGMELHLIHYSYGVNSTEKGDLSSESTVSRIRTEHFPLTLESARPSHTSQYLCASSGDTYNEQFFGPGTRLTVL.

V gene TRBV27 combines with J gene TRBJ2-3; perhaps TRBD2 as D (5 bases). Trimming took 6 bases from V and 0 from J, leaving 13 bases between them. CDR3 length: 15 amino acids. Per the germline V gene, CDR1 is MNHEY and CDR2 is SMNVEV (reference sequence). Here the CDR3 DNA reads TGTGCCAGCAGACTTGGGCTAGCCAGCACAGATACGCAGTATTTT. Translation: CASRLGLASTDTQYF.

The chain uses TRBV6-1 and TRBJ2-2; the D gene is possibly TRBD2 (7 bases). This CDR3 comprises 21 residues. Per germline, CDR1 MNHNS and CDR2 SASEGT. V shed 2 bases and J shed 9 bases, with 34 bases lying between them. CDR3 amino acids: CASSEFRRGAAQFVDRWELFF. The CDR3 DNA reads TGTGCCAGCAGTGAATTTCGTCGGGGGGCTGCCCAATTCGTTGACCGCTGGGAGCTGTTTTTT.

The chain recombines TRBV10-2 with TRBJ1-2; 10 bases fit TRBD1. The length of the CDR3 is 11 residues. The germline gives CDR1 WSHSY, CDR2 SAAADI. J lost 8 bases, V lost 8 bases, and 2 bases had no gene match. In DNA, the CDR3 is TGCGCCAGCGGACAGGGGGAGGGCTACACCTTC. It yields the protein CASGQGEGYTF.

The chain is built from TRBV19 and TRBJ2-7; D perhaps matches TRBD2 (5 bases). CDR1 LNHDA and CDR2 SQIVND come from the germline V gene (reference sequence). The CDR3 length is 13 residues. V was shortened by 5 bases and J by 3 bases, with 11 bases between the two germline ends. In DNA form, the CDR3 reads TGTGCCAGTAGTGCTACTAGTAGCTACGAGCAGTACTTC. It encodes CASSATSSYEQYF.

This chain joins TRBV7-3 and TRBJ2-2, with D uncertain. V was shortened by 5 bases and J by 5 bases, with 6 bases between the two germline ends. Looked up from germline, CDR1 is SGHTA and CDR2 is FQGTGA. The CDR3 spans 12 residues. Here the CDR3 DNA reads TGTGCCAGCAGCACCATAACCGGGGAGCTGTTTTTT. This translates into CASSTITGELFF.